These 19 T cell receptor beta chains originate from one sample sequenced in a study of radiation and T cells in renal cell carcinoma. Repertoires were generated with immunoSEQ multiplex PCR, while TCRdb's copy carries only in-frame clones and drops some. The repertoire holds 140,000 to 150,000 clones, with approximately 90% as singletons. Time point here: baseline pretreatment blood. The treatment was: 15 Gy SBRT to primary tumor, nephrectomy 4 weeks later. Sequenced here: blood, sampled from a patient whose treatment included radiotherapy and nephrectomy. Receptor source: a woman between 65 and 79 years old with renal cell carcinoma.

V is TRBV4-2 and J is TRBJ2-3, with D perhaps assigned TRBD1 or TRBD2 (6 bases each). CDR1 LGHNA and CDR2 YNFKEQ come from the germline V gene. V lost 0 bases to trimming and J lost 2 bases, with 12 bases between them. This CDR3 comprises 16 residues. The CDR3 DNA sequence: TGTGCCAGCAGCCAAGAGGTGGGGGGCAACACAGATACGCAGTATTTT. Translating gives CASSQEVGGNTDTQYF.

The chain is built from TRBV6-5 and TRBJ2-3, with D possibly TRBD2 on 6 matching bases. The germline CDR1 and CDR2 sequences are MNHEY and SVGAGI. Trimming left V 10 bases short and J 5 bases short, with 10 bases between. The CDR3 length is 11 residues. The CDR3 loop reads CATTEGDTQYF. CDR3 sequence (DNA): TGTGCCACCACGGAGGGAGATACGCAGTATTTT.

The gene calls are TRBV19 and TRBJ1-1; 8 bases match TRBD1. Germline trimming cut 1 base from V and 7 bases from J; bases unmatched to any gene: 11. The CDR3 runs 16 residues. The germline V gene encodes CDR1 LNHDA and CDR2 SQIVND (reference sequence). In DNA form, the CDR3 reads TGTGCCAGTAGTATAGGGGGCAGGGGGCGAGTGGTTGAAGCTTTCTTT. Translating gives CASSIGGRGRVVEAFF.

With regard to this clone: Compared with germline, one end of the junction differs, possibly owing to a read error. This chain connects TRBV27 to TRBJ1-5; D is uncertain. Germline-derived CDR1 and CDR2 are MNHEY and SMNVEV (reference sequence). The CDR3 extends over 15 amino acids. The CDR3 coding sequence is TGTGCCTGCAGTTTCGCCAGGAATAGCAATCAGCCCCAGCATTTT. This translates into CACSFARNSNQPQHF.

This chain uses TRBV25-1 with TRBJ1-4; D gene uncertain. The V and J ends lost 6 bases and 4 bases respectively, with 6 bases between them. This CDR3 contains 12 residues. Germline V CDR1 and CDR2: MGHDK, SYGVNS. In nucleotides, the CDR3 is TGTGCCAGCAGGGCCCTTAATGAAAAACTGTTTTTT. This encodes CASRALNEKLFF.

The chain has TRBV2 and TRBJ1-5; the match to TRBD1 covers 7 bases. After removal of 6 bases from V and 7 bases from J, the junction contained 6 bases not matched to a gene. Germline lookup yields CDR1 SNHLY and CDR2 FYNNEI. This CDR3 contains 13 residues. The CDR3 bases are TGTGCCAGCAGCGCGACAGGGTACCAGCCCCAGCATTTT. This translates into CASSATGYQPQHF.

The chain joins TRBV7-2 to TRBJ2-7; a weak D match, TRBD2 (6 bases). Trimming shortened V by 4 bases and J by 4 bases, and 11 bases separated the two germline ends. Germline V gene lookup returns CDR1 SGHTA and CDR2 FQGNSA. This CDR3 region has 13 residues. In DNA form, the CDR3 reads TGTGCCAGCAGCTCCCGACTAGGGTACGAGCAGTACTTC. Protein sequence: CASSSRLGYEQYF.

The chain employs TRBV9 and TRBJ1-4; possible D gene TRBD1, 5 bases. V was shortened by 3 bases and J by 0 bases, with 15 bases between the two germline ends. The CDR3 totals 17 residues. Germline V CDR1 and CDR2: SGDLS, YYNGEE. CDR3 protein: CASSERRGPSTNEKLFF. The CDR3 nucleotides read TGTGCCAGCAGCGAGCGGAGGGGTCCCTCAACTAATGAAAAACTGTTTTTT.

The count of this clone is one. The V and J genes are TRBV28 and TRBJ2-5; unclear D gene. V was trimmed by 6 bases and J by 7 bases, leaving 21 bases between them. The germline V gene encodes CDR1 MDHEN and CDR2 SYDVKM. There are 15 residues in the CDR3. The CDR3 protein is CASSSRQGRRRTQYF. Written as DNA, the CDR3 is TGTGCCAGCAGCTCCCGACAAGGGCGAAGACGGACCCAGTACTTC.

The V gene is TRBV5-1, the J gene TRBJ2-3; D might be TRBD1 (5 bases). The ends were cut back, 0 bases at V and 3 bases at J, with 8 bases in the middle. The CDR3 runs to 14 residues. CDR1 is SGHRS and CDR2 is YFSETQ in the germline V gene. CDR3 coding DNA: TGCGCCAGCAGCTTGGTTGCAGGGACAGATACGCAGTATTTT. The encoded protein is CASSLVAGTDTQYF.

V usage is TRBV6-6 and J usage is TRBJ1-6; TRBD1 is a possible D gene (5 bases). The CDR3 totals 16 residues. CDR1 and CDR2 (germline): MNHNY, SVGAGI (reference sequence). V lost 3 bases to trimming and J lost 1 base, with 10 bases between them. The CDR3 bases are TGTGCCAGCAGTTATAAGGGGAGGTCCTATAATTCACCCCTCCACTTT. Translation gives CASSYKGRSYNSPLHF.

The rearrangement joins TRBV7-2 to TRBJ2-1, with 11 bases identical to TRBD2. The CDR3 runs to 16 residues. The germline V gene encodes CDR1 SGHTA and CDR2 FQGNSA. The J segment lost 6 bases and the V segment lost 5 bases, leaving 9 bases of the junction unmatched. CDR3 nucleotides: TGTGCCAGCAGCCCCGGGGGTAGCGGGGGGGCCAATGAGCAGTTCTTC. As protein: CASSPGGSGGANEQFF.

The chain couples TRBV7-6 to TRBJ1-5; D might be TRBD1 (6 bases). CDR1 is SGHVS and CDR2 is FNYEAQ in the germline V gene. The CDR3 consists of 18 residues. V lost 5 bases, J lost 7 bases, and 27 bases lay in between. CDR3: CASSPYRTRGSPGQPQHF. CDR3 nucleotides: TGTGCCAGCAGCCCCTACCGGACTAGGGGGTCCCCAGGACAGCCCCAGCATTTT.

The CDR3 protein is CASSYKGSFSGNTIYF. DNA for the CDR3: TGTGCCAGCAGTTATAAGGGCAGCTTCTCTGGAAACACCATATATTTT. The genes are TRBV6-5 and TRBJ1-3, with D unresolved. There are 16 residues in the CDR3. Germline CDR1 and CDR2: MNHEY and SVGAGI. The V and J ends lost 3 bases and 0 bases respectively, with 12 bases between them.

This sequence joins TRBV29-1 and TRBJ2-7, with no clear D. The CDR3 runs 12 residues. Per germline, CDR1 SQVTM and CDR2 ANQGSEA. Trimming took 5 bases from V and 2 from J, leaving 10 bases between them. This CDR3 reads CSVRPRPYEQYF. The CDR3 bases are TGCAGCGTTCGTCCCAGACCCTACGAGCAGTACTTC.

The CDR3, as DNA: TGTGCCAGCAGCCAAGGCTCGACAGGGGGCTATGGAAACACCATATATTTT. It specifies CASSQGSTGGYGNTIYF. The chain has TRBV4-2 and TRBJ1-3; 10 bases are shared with TRBD1. There are 17 residues in the CDR3. V dropped 1 base and J dropped 3; count of bases not matched to a gene: 6. CDR1 is LGHNA and CDR2 is YNFKEQ in the germline V gene.

This chain uses TRBV6-6 with TRBJ1-2, with TRBD1 matching 11 bases. CDR1 is MNHNY, CDR2 SVGAGI, per germline (reference sequence). J was trimmed by 0 bases and V by 8 bases; bases with no gene match: 5. The CDR3 extends over 15 amino acids. CDR3 bases: TGTGCCAGCTCTGGACAGGGGGCGACTAACTATGGCTACACCTTC. Translation gives CASSGQGATNYGYTF.

The chain has TRBV5-6 and TRBJ2-7; D gene ambiguous. The CDR3 is made up of 15 amino acids. Germline loops: CDR1 SGHDT, CDR2 YYEEEE. V lost 3 bases, J lost 2 bases, and 15 bases lay in between. This CDR3 is CASSWFIGPPYEQYF. The CDR3 DNA follows: TGTGCCAGCAGCTGGTTCATCGGACCACCCTACGAGCAGTACTTC.

This sequence joins TRBV30 and TRBJ2-2, with unresolved D. The CDR3 length is 13 residues. V gave up 0 bases and J gave up 7 bases, with 9 bases separating them. Germline V gene lookup returns CDR1 GTSNPN and CDR2 SVGIG (reference sequence). Written as DNA, the CDR3 is TGTGCCTGGAGTGTACTTCAAGGCGGGGAGCTGTTTTTT. As protein: CAWSVLQGGELFF.